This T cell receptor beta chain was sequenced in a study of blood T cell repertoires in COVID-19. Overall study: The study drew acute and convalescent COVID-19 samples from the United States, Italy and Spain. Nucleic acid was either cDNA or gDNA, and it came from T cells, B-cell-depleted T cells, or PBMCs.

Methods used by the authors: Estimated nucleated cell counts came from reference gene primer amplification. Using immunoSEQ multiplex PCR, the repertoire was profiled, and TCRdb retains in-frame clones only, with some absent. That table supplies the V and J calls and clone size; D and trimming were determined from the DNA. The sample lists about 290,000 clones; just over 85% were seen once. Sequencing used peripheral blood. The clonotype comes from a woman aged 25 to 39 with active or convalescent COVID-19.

CDR3 sequence: CASSDRDRAYNEQFF. CDR3 sequence (DNA): TGTGCCAGCAGTGATCGGGACAGAGCCTACAATGAGCAGTTCTTC. This chain joins TRBV6-2 or TRBV6-3 and TRBJ2-1, with 7 bases matching TRBD1. Germline V CDR1 and CDR2: MNHEY, SVGEGT. J lost 2 bases, V lost 5 bases, and 6 bases had no gene match. The CDR3 spans 15 residues.